This is a list of T cell receptor beta chains from one sample in a study of T-cell memory formation after mild COVID-19. Using its own MiXCR run on the 5' RACE reads, TCRdb lists one record per CDR3 protein. Here the sample spans 140,000 to 150,000 distinct CDR3 sequences, roughly a quarter being singletons. Input material: PBMCs or a T cell subset sorted from them (not recorded which). The source of these receptors is an adult woman who had mild COVID-19 (a few samples of this study predate the infection). Cell type and time point are not known. Each CDR3 is given with its conserved first and last residue. The order of the fields is D gene, V gene, clone size, J gene, CDR3 DNA, CDR3 protein. D genes are given only for firm matches. A clone size is listed for some rows: how often the clone was seen (once, few, many), or a class if it is expanded.

NA	TRBV11-2	NA	TRBJ2-2	TGTGCCAGCAGCTTCTCCGAGACAGTGAACACCGGGGAGCTGTTTTTT	CASSFSETVNTGELFF
TRBD1	TRBV7-2	NA	TRBJ2-3	TGTGCCAGCAGCTCGCAGGGGGCTGTAGATACGCAGTATTTT	CASSSQGAVDTQYF
NA	TRBV7-2	NA	TRBJ2-5	TGTGCCAGCTGTAGTTGGGAGAGTGGGCAAGAGACCCAGTACTTC	CASCSWESGQETQYF
TRBD1	TRBV7-8	NA	TRBJ1-1	TGTGCCAGCAGCTTAGAGGCAGGGGGCACTGAAGCTTTCTTT	CASSLEAGGTEAFF
NA	TRBV7-9	NA	TRBJ1-2	TGTGCCAGCAGCTCCCCGACTATTTTATATGGCTACACCTTC	CASSSPTILYGYTF
NA	TRBV7-9	few	TRBJ2-1	TGTGCCAGCAGCAGAAAAGTGGTAGGAGCCTACAATGAGCAGTTCTTC	CASSRKVVGAYNEQFF
NA	TRBV19	few	TRBJ1-2	TGTGCCAGCAGTTCGGGCTACTATTTTAGTATCTATGGCTACACCTTC	CASSSGYYFSIYGYTF
TRBD1	TRBV5-1	medium-sized	TRBJ2-7	TGCGCCAGCAGCCCGACAGGGCCCACCTACGAGCAGTACTTC	CASSPTGPTYEQYF
NA	TRBV4-3	NA	TRBJ2-1	TGCGCCAGCAAGGGCAGGGCTAACAATGAGCAGTTCTTC	CASKGRANNEQFF
TRBD2	TRBV4-1	NA	TRBJ2-1	TGCGCCAGCAGCCAAGCTGGACTAGCGAACTACAATGAGCAGTTCTTC	CASSQAGLANYNEQFF